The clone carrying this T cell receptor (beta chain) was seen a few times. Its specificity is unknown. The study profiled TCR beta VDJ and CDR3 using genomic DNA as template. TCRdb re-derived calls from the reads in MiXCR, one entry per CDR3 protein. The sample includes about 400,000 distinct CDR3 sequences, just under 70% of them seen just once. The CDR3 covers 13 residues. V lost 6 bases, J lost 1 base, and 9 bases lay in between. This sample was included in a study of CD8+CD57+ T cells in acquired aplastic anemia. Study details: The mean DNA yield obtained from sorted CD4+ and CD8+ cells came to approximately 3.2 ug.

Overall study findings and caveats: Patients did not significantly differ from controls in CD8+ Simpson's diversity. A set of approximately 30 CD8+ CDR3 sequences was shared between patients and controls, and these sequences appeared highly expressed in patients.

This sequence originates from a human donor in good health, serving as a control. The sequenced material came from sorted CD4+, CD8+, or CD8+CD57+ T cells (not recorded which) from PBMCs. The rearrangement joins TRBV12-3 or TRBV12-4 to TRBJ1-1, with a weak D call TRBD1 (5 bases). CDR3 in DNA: TGTGCCAGCAGGGGCAGGGAGAACACTGAAGCTTTCTTT. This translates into CASRGRENTEAFF.